This T cell receptor beta chain was found in a study of radiation and T cells in renal cell carcinoma. Regarding the study as a whole: Top tumor clonotypes rose in blood 2 weeks post-radiation, then contracted. Baseline intratumoral clonotype presence is unknown without pretreatment biopsies.

Assay used: immunoSEQ multiplex PCR; TCRdb lists only in-frame clones, some missing. Here the sample spans approximately 75,000 clones, about 81% being singletons. Germline V gene data show CDR1 as MNHNS and CDR2 as SASEGT. The CDR3 is 13 residues long. V was pared by 8 bases and J by 3 bases, with 5 bases of the junction left unmatched. About this clone itself: Its target is unknown.

The time point is: blood 2 weeks post-SBRT. Treatment in this sample: 15 Gy SBRT to primary tumor, nephrectomy 4 weeks later. Serial blood draws occurred at baseline and 2 and 4 weeks post-SBRT. V and J are TRBV6-1 and TRBJ2-7, with 9 bases lining up with TRBD1. The TCR was taken from a man between 60 and 75 years old with renal cell carcinoma. Specimen: blood, collected from a patient whose treatment included radiotherapy and nephrectomy. Here the CDR3 reads CASVRDRVYEQYF. In DNA, the CDR3 is TGTGCCAGCGTCCGGGACAGGGTCTACGAGCAGTACTTC.